The 12 T cell receptor beta chains in this list originate from one sample, sequenced in a study of CD4 T cells in relation to SARS-CoV-2 and coronaviruses. CD4+ T cells from unexposed donors were obtained before the COVID-19 pandemic (2011-2018). CD4+ T cells were isolated from the cells after 10 days of culture. The data were produced by immunoSEQ multiplex PCR, yet TCRdb's version contains in-frame clones alone and is incomplete. The table records approximately 20,000 clones, 74% of them present only once. No antigen has been identified for these receptors. Sample: CD4+ T cells from PBMCs, cultured in vitro. The receptors here all came from a human donor in good health.

In its sample, this clone is medium-sized. This rearrangement joins TRBV7-2 to TRBJ2-7; 12 positions match TRBD2. This CDR3 has 14 amino acids. The V gene's germline CDR1 is SGHTA and CDR2 FQGNSA. The ends lost 5 bases at V and 6 bases at J; junction bases unmatched: 5. CDR3 bases: TGTGCCAGCAGCCCGGGACTAGCGGGCGTCGAGCAGTACTTC. It translates to CASSPGLAGVEQYF.

The chain recombines TRBV30 with TRBJ2-5, with D unclear. CDR1 is GTSNPN and CDR2 is SVGIG in the germline V gene (reference sequence). The V end lost 5 bases, the J end lost 2 bases, and 12 bases lay between the germline ends. The CDR3 runs to 13 residues. This chain's CDR3 is CAWGSGLQETQYF. DNA of the CDR3: TGTGCCTGGGGATCAGGCCTTCAAGAGACCCAGTACTTC.

This chain links TRBV11-1 with TRBJ2-1, with no clear D. This CDR3 has 13 residues. Germline V CDR1 and CDR2: SGHAT, FQDESV (reference sequence). Trimming left V 1 base short and J 9 bases short, with 10 bases between. CDR3 bases: TGTGCCAGCAGCTTAGAGGGTAGGGCTGAGCAGTTCTTC. Amino acids: CASSLEGRAEQFF. Complete variable domain (other parts from reference TRBV11-1 and TRBJ2-1): EAEVAQSPRYKITEKSQAVAFWCDPISGHATLYWYRQILGQGPELLVQFQDESVVDDSQLPKDRFSAERLKGVDSTLKIQPAELGDSAMYLCASSLEGRAEQFFGPGTRLTVL.

This clone was seen more than once but under ten times. The chain joins TRBV5-1 to TRBJ2-7; 10 bases fit TRBD2. The junction had 3 bases not matched to a gene; V was cut back by 6 bases and J by 0 bases. The CDR3 is made up of 14 amino acids. In germline, CDR1 is SGHRS, CDR2 YFSETQ. This CDR3 reads CASTAGGSSYEQYF. CDR3 nucleotides: TGCGCCAGCACAGCGGGAGGGAGCTCCTACGAGCAGTACTTC.

This chain uses TRBV11-2 with TRBJ1-2; 8 bases are shared with TRBD1. CDR3 length equals 13 residues. Germline CDR1 SGHAT, CDR2 FQNNGV. With 6 bases clipped from V and 6 bases from J, the junction kept 6 bases outside the gene matches. CDR3 protein: CASSSDRDDGYTF. The CDR3 DNA reads as TGTGCCAGCAGTTCGGACAGGGACGATGGCTACACCTTC.

The chain is built from TRBV4-1 and TRBJ1-3; D not resolved. From germline, CDR1 is MGHRA and CDR2 YSYEKL. The CDR3 runs 14 residues. The V end lost 4 bases, the J end lost 0 bases, and 7 bases lay between the germline ends. The CDR3 DNA reads as TGCGCCAGCAGCCCGCCTAGCTCTGGAAACACCATATATTTT. It codes for CASSPPSSGNTIYF.

The CDR3 nucleotides read TGTGCCAGCAGCCAAGAACGGACCGCGTTATCCGCTAACTATGGCTACACCTTC. Encoded protein: CASSQERTALSANYGYTF. The chain links TRBV3-1 (or the pseudogene TRBV3-2) to TRBJ1-2, with D hard to call. Trimming took 0 bases from V and 0 from J, leaving 17 bases between them. The CDR3 consists of 18 residues. Germline CDR1 and CDR2: LGHDT and YNNKEL (reference sequence).

The chain employs TRBV9 and TRBJ2-2; D unclear. Trimming removed 1 base at V and 5 bases at J, with 12 bases between. CDR1 is SGDLS and CDR2 is YYNGEE in the germline V gene. The length of the CDR3 is 15 residues. The CDR3: CASSVQALSTGELFF. The CDR3 DNA reads TGTGCCAGCAGCGTACAAGCCCTTTCGACCGGGGAGCTGTTTTTT. The full variable domain, completed using reference TRBV9 and TRBJ2-2, is DSGVTQTPKHLITATGQRVTLRCSPRSGDLSVYWYQQSLDQGLQFLIQYYNGEERAKGNILERFSAQQFPDLHSELNLSSLELGDSALYFCASSVQALSTGELFFGEGSRLTVL.

The chain links TRBV10-3 to TRBJ1-2; a possible D gene is TRBD1 (6 bases). The CDR3 is made up of 13 amino acids. CDR1 is ENHRY, CDR2 SYGVKD, per germline. Trimming shortened V by 7 bases and J by 7 bases, and 16 bases separated the two germline ends. The CDR3 DNA reads as TGTGCCATCACCCCGACAGGTCCCTCTGGCTACACCTTC. It yields the protein CAITPTGPSGYTF.

The chain has TRBV6-6 and TRBJ2-2; TRBD1 might be the D (7 bases). Trimming left V 7 bases short and J 4 bases short, with 13 bases between. Germline CDR1 is MNHNY and CDR2 is SVGAGI (reference sequence). The CDR3 contains 14 residues. The DNA of the CDR3 is TGTGCCAGCAAGAACCAGGGGGGCACCGGGGAGCTGTTTTTT. Translated: CASKNQGGTGELFF.

This chain links TRBV24-1 with TRBJ2-7; 8 bases map to TRBD1. CDR1 is KGHDR and CDR2 is SFDVKD in the germline V gene. Trimming cost V 7 bases and J 3 bases; bases outside gene matches: 7. The CDR3 length is 14 residues. CDR3 sequence reads: CATSAGGEGYEQYF. Here the CDR3 DNA reads TGTGCCACCAGCGCAGGGGGCGAGGGCTACGAGCAGTACTTC.

The V gene is TRBV24-1, the J gene TRBJ2-5, with D possibly matching TRBD1 (7 bases). The CDR3 spans 14 residues. Germline values: CDR1 KGHDR, CDR2 SFDVKD. Trimming took off 5 bases at V and 2 bases at J, with 11 bases between the two ends. CDR3 in DNA: TGTGCCACCAGTGGGAGGGGGCAGCAAGAGACCCAGTACTTC. Its protein is CATSGRGQQETQYF.